This TCR beta chain was captured by sequencing in a study of early T cells in non-severe SARS-CoV-2 infection. Trimming at V came to 4 bases and at J to 4 bases, leaving 9 bases not matched to a gene. This CDR3 comprises 15 residues. In germline, CDR1 is SGHAT, CDR2 FQDESV (reference sequence). One entry per CDR3 protein results from TCRdb running MiXCR on the 5' RACE reads. The table has around 40,000 distinct CDR3 sequences, under 14% seen once; the top ten hold 21%. This clonotype was detected a few times. Source material: whole blood. The clonotype originates from an adult who was a healthcare worker with PCR-confirmed SARS-CoV-2 infection or an uninfected control (not recorded which). The chain is built from TRBV11-1 and TRBJ2-7; TRBD1 agrees at 8 bases. CDR3 loop: CASSSSGTGRYEQYF. CDR3 sequence (DNA): TGTGCCAGCAGCTCCTCCGGGACAGGACGGTACGAGCAGTACTTC.